The 4 T cell receptor beta chains below all came from one sample that was sequenced in a study of T cells after posttransplantation cyclophosphamide. Method: immunoSEQ multiplex PCR; TCRdb's copy keeps in-frame clones and lacks some. In the table there are roughly 4,700 clones, less than 80% of which are singletons. Cyclophosphamide on days +3 and +4 followed busulfan-fludarabine conditioning and a marrow graft. This specimen consisted of PBMCs, obtained after allogeneic stem cell transplant with posttransplant cyclophosphamide. The source of these receptors is a male patient aged 40-50 years who received an allogeneic stem cell transplant from a related donor, was CMV-positive, and had acute and chronic GVHD. The graft donor may account for some of the T cells.

The CDR3, as DNA: TGTGCCAGCAGTTATAGCTCGGGACTAACCACAGATACGCAGTATTTT. Amino acid sequence: CASSYSSGLTTDTQYF. V gene TRBV6-5 combines with J gene TRBJ2-3, with TRBD2 matching 7 bases. The CDR3 runs 16 residues. Germline values: CDR1 MNHEY, CDR2 SVGAGI. The V segment lost 3 bases and the J segment 2 bases; nucleotides outside the gene matches: 8.

The CDR3 region has the DNA TGTGCCAGCAGCGACAACACAGGGGGATATGGCTACACCTTC. Protein product: CASSDNTGGYGYTF. This chain joins TRBV5-4 and TRBJ1-2; TRBD1 matches 8 bases. The CDR3 covers 14 residues. Germline assignment: CDR1 SGHNT and CDR2 YYREEE (reference sequence). V shed 4 bases, J shed 5 bases, and the junction held 7 bases outside the gene matches.

The V gene is TRBV6-1, the J gene TRBJ2-7; tentatively, D is TRBD1 (5 bases). The CDR3 runs 15 residues. V gave up 5 bases and J gave up 0 bases, with 14 bases separating them. The germline V gene encodes CDR1 MNHNS and CDR2 SASEGT. CDR3 nucleotide sequence: TGTGCCAGCAGTTCCGGACATACCGGCTCCTACGAGCAGTACTTC. This codes for CASSSGHTGSYEQYF.

Only one count was recorded for this clone. The chain combines TRBV5-1 with TRBJ1-4, with D perhaps TRBD1 (5 bases). Trimming removed 0 bases from V and 5 bases from J, with 8 bases in between. Germline-derived CDR1 and CDR2 are SGHRS and YFSETQ. CDR3 length: 14 amino acids. The CDR3 nucleotides read TGCGCCAGCAGCTTGGCTTCAGGGAATGAAAAACTGTTTTTT. Translating it yields CASSLASGNEKLFF.